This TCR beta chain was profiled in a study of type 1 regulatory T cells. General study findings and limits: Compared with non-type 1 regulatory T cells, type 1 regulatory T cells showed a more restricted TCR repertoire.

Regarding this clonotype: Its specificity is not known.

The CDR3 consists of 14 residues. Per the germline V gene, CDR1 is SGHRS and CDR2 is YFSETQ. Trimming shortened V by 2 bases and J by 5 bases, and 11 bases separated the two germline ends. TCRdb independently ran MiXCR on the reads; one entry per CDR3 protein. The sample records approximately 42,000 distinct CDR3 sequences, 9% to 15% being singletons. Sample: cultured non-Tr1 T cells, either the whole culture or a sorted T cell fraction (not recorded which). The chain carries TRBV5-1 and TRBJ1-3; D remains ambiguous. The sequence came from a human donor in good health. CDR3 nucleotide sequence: TGCGCCAGCAGCTTCAGCAATGAAAGAAACACCATATATTTT. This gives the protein CASSFSNERNTIYF.